These 15 T cell receptor beta chains originate from one sample sequenced in a study of T cell responses to AZD1222 COVID-19 vaccine. This table comes from immunoSEQ multiplex PCR, and its TCRdb copy is limited to in-frame clones, with some not included. This repertoire comprises 150,000 or so clones; its ten largest clones make up 2% to 2.5%. The sample was peripheral blood. These receptors all come from an adult in good health.

The chain links TRBV11-3 to TRBJ2-1; 10 nucleotides match TRBD1. The CDR3 is made up of 15 amino acids. V gave up 3 bases and J gave up 6 bases; unmatched junction bases: 5. The germline V gene encodes CDR1 SGHNT and CDR2 YENEEA. CDR3 sequence reads: CASSFLGQGVNEQFF. CDR3 nucleotide sequence: TGTGCCAGCAGCTTTCTTGGACAGGGGGTCAATGAGCAGTTCTTC.

The chain links TRBV6-2 or TRBV6-3 to TRBJ1-5; possibly TRBD1 for D (6 bases). V was pared by 2 bases and J by 2 bases, with 19 bases between. CDR3 size: 18 residues. Germline V lookup: CDR1 MNHEY, CDR2 SVGEGT. This CDR3 is CASSYQTGRSVGNQPQHF. The CDR3, as DNA: TGTGCCAGCAGTTACCAGACAGGAAGAAGCGTGGGCAATCAGCCCCAGCATTTT.

This chain joins TRBV15 and TRBJ1-2; 8 positions match TRBD1. Trimming took 0 bases from V and 8 from J; bases not matched to a gene: 5. The CDR3 spans 14 residues. Germline loops: CDR1 LNHNV, CDR2 YYDKDF (reference sequence). CDR3: CATSRDRAGGGYTF. CDR3 DNA sequence: TGTGCCACCAGCAGAGATCGGGCAGGGGGCGGCTACACCTTC.

V usage is TRBV14 and J usage is TRBJ2-1; TRBD1 matches 8 bases. Germline V lookup: CDR1 SGHDN, CDR2 FVKESK. The junction had 8 bases not matched to a gene; V was cut back by 4 bases and J by 3 bases. The CDR3 has 16 amino acids. CDR3 nucleotides: TGTGCCAGCAGCCGATTGGGACAGGTAGACTACAATGAGCAGTTCTTC. As protein: CASSRLGQVDYNEQFF.

The V gene is TRBV29-1, the J gene TRBJ2-5; a possible D gene is TRBD2 (6 bases). Trimming took 3 bases from V and 7 from J, leaving 12 bases between them. The germline V gene encodes CDR1 SQVTM and CDR2 ANQGSEA. The CDR3 totals 12 residues. CDR3 region: CSVDPGGRTQYF. The CDR3 bases are TGCAGCGTTGATCCCGGGGGACGGACCCAGTACTTC.

V and J are TRBV6-5 and TRBJ1-2; 11 bases fit TRBD1. CDR3 length equals 13 residues. CDR1 and CDR2 (germline): MNHEY, SVGAGI. Trimming cost V 6 bases and J 6 bases; bases outside gene matches: 3. The CDR3 spells CASRDRGRNGYTF. CDR3 sequence (DNA): TGTGCCAGCAGGGACAGGGGGCGTAATGGCTACACCTTC.

This sequence joins TRBV2 and TRBJ1-4, with unresolved D. CDR3 length equals 14 residues. Trimming cost V 6 bases and J 0 bases, with 8 bases left between them. CDR1 SNHLY and CDR2 FYNNEI come from the germline V gene. The CDR3 nucleotides read TGTGCCAGCAGACGAGCTCCAACTAATGAAAAACTGTTTTTT. As protein: CASRRAPTNEKLFF.

This chain uses TRBV7-2 with TRBJ2-3; 8 bases agree with TRBD2. The V gene's germline CDR1 is SGHTA and CDR2 FQGNSA. The CDR3 sequence is 15 residues long. V lost 5 bases, J lost 2 bases, and 6 bases stayed unmatched. The CDR3 bases are TGTGCCAGCAGCGGCGGGGGGCCGCTCACAGATACGCAGTATTTT. Its translation: CASSGGGPLTDTQYF.

This chain links TRBV29-1 with TRBJ1-1; D gene uncertain. There are 12 residues in the CDR3. Germline-derived CDR1 and CDR2 are SQVTM and ANQGSEA. V lost 8 bases, J lost 5 bases, and 15 bases lay in between. CDR3 sequence reads: CSFAMLGTEAFF. Written as DNA, the CDR3 is TGCAGCTTTGCTATGTTGGGAACTGAAGCTTTCTTT.

V usage is TRBV28 and J usage is TRBJ1-1, with 7 nucleotides matching TRBD1. The V gene's germline CDR1 is MDHEN and CDR2 SYDVKM. V trimming: 5 bases; J trimming: 1 base; junction bases outside the gene matches: 1. The CDR3 sequence is 13 residues long. The CDR3 is CASSRDRNTEAFF. The DNA of the CDR3 is TGTGCCAGCAGTAGGGACAGGAACACTGAAGCTTTCTTT.

The V call is TRBV30, the J call TRBJ1-1; D unclear. Germline V gene lookup returns CDR1 GTSNPN and CDR2 SVGIG (reference sequence). The CDR3 totals 14 residues. V lost 0 bases to trimming and J lost 0 bases, with 8 bases between them. The CDR3 reads CAWSVHSLNTEAFF. The CDR3 DNA reads TGTGCCTGGAGTGTACACAGCTTGAACACTGAAGCTTTCTTT.

The chain employs TRBV28 and TRBJ1-2, with TRBD1 matching over 7 bases. The length of the CDR3 is 14 residues. V was clipped by 7 bases and J by 4 bases; unmatched bases: 9. CDR1 and CDR2 from the germline V gene are MDHEN and SYDVKM. CDR3 in DNA: TGTGCCAGCAAATTCAGGGGGGGCAGCTATGGCTACACCTTC. Translating it yields CASKFRGGSYGYTF.

V is TRBV30 and J is TRBJ1-1; D is undetermined. The V end was cut by 2 bases, the J end by 1 base, with 8 bases between. The length of the CDR3 is 13 residues. CDR1 is GTSNPN, CDR2 SVGIG, per germline (reference sequence). CDR3 region: CAWSSNRNTEAFF. The CDR3 coding sequence is TGTGCCTGGAGTTCGAACAGGAACACTGAAGCTTTCTTT.

The chain employs TRBV9 and TRBJ1-6; D unclear. Germline V gives CDR1 SGDLS, CDR2 YYNGEE. This CDR3 region has 13 residues. The V end lost 3 bases, the J end lost 7 bases, and 8 bases lay between the germline ends. CDR3 sequence: CASSELGNSPLHF. The CDR3 nucleotides are TGTGCCAGCAGCGAACTTGGGAATTCACCCCTCCACTTT.

The chain has TRBV7-2 and TRBJ2-7; D might be TRBD2 (6 bases). The V gene's germline CDR1 is SGHTA and CDR2 FQGNSA. Trimming pared 7 bases from V and 7 bases from J, leaving 20 bases between. The CDR3 has 14 amino acids. The CDR3 nucleotides read TGTGCCAGCACCCCCCGGGGGAGAGGATGGGAGCAGTACTTC. Translation: CASTPRGRGWEQYF.